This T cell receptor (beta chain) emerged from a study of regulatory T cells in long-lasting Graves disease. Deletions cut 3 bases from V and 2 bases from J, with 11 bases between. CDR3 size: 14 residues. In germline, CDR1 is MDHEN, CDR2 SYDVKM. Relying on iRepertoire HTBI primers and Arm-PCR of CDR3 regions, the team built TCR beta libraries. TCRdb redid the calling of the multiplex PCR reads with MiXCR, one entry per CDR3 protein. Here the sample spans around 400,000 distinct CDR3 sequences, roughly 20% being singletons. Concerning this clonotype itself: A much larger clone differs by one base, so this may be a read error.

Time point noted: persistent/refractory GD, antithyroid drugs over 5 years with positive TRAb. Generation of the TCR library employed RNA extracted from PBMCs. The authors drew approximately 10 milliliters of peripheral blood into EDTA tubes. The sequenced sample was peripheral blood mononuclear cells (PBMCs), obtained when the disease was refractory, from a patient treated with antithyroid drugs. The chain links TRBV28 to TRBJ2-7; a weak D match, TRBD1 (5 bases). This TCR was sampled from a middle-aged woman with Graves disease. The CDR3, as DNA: TGTGCCAGCAGTTTTCCCGGACAACCCTACGAGCAGTACTTC. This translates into CASSFPGQPYEQYF.